This record covers a single TCR beta chain. Reverse transcription of roughly 0.45 to 1 ug RNA used random hexamers. Each CDR3 protein gets one entry after TCRdb re-called the immunoSEQ multiplex PCR reads with MiXCR. The repertoire includes approximately 200,000 distinct CDR3 sequences, about 95% of them detected once, and 0.093% sits in the top ten. This entry is derived from a study of CD8 T cells in Susac syndrome. The CDR3 covers 15 residues. Trimming removed 1 base from V and 2 bases from J, with 9 bases in between. Germline V CDR1 and CDR2: SGHTA, FQGNSA. V usage is TRBV7-2 and J usage is TRBJ2-1; weak D call: TRBD1 (5 bases). The receptor was isolated from a human donor with multiple sclerosis. The sample consisted of CD4+ T cells from PBMCs. For the CDR3, the DNA is TGTGCCAGCAGCTTAGAAAGACAGCCCTACAATGAGCAGTTCTTC. Its translation: CASSLERQPYNEQFF.